Below, one TCR beta chain is given with its context. Its antigen is still unknown. This sample was included in a study of monozygotic twins with inflammatory bowel disease (dated by TCRdb to the late 2010s). For context, the study as a whole: The full study comprised approximately 28 monozygotic twin pairs: nine German pairs (four IBD-concordant, five IBD-discordant) and 19 IBD-discordant Danish pairs. Disease-associated traits were sought mainly through comparisons between IBD patients and their genetically identical healthy co-twins within discordant pairs. Each individual had, on average, about 151 000 unique TCRalpha sequences and 181 000 unique TCRbeta sequences available for analysis.

From each donor, an approximately 2.5 ml peripheral blood sample was collected into PAXgene tubes and stored at -80 degrees C. Without T cell sorting, total RNA was isolated from whole blood using the PAXgene blood miRNA kit on an automated QIAcube. Deep TCRalpha and TCRbeta repertoire profiling with unique molecular barcoding was performed on peripheral blood of monozygotic twin pairs concordant or discordant for inflammatory bowel disease. Smoking habits were recorded for all twin pairs, and each individual was classified as a current, former or never smoker. There are 15 amino acids in the CDR3, from cysteine to phenylalanine inclusive. The entry carries no DNA sequence. CDR1 is given as DFQATT and CDR2 as SNEGSKA, both from the germline V gene (reference sequence). What the study reported, not specific to this receptor: No difference in repertoire similarity was observed between concordant and discordant twins, possibly owing to limited statistical power. Compared with healthy twins, IBD patients shared fewer clonotypes with other individuals, and the difference was most pronounced in patients with signs of disease activity. TCRbeta repertoire diversity, by inverse Simpson index, was decreased in IBD patients compared with their healthy co-twins. Differing immunosuppressive treatments among patients may have added background noise and inter-individual variability to the repertoires. No single strong signal or clonotype linked to IBD turned up in the results, so the idea that one exists was not supported. Distinction between different T cell subtypes could not be achieved in the analysis.

Library method: 5' RACE. For each TCR library, 3,000 to 4,000 ng of total RNA was used. cDNA was synthesized with SMARTScribe reverse transcriptase in eight separate reactions per sample. During cDNA synthesis, unique molecular identifiers containing a 6-nucleotide sample barcode were introduced by template switching. TCRalpha and TCRbeta cDNA was amplified by two nested PCRs of 16 and 9 cycles, with bead purification after each PCR. Before amplification, cDNA was treated with uracil DNA-glycosylase and purified using the QIAquick PCR purification kit. The second PCR added Illumina TruSeq-compatible adapters along with sample-specific barcodes. Library quality and concentration were assessed using TapeStation and Qubit, and roughly 5 ng of each library was pooled. Sequencing of the pooled libraries was done on an Illumina HiSeq2500 single-index Rapid Run using custom sequencing primers and 2 x 100 bp reads. In the source study's methods: MiGEC version 1.2.6 was used for UMI-based consensus assembly to correct PCR and sequencing errors. MiXCR version 2.1.1 handled V(D)J alignment, clonotype assembly and CDR3 extraction. To normalise gene usage, clonotype sharing and MAIT/NKT TCR abundance, the analysis used the top 1000, 10 000 and 20 000 clonotypes per sample. After downsampling to 27 000 UMIs, diversity was calculated as the inverse Simpson index using the vegan R package. Statistical testing used paired Mann-Whitney U tests on the discordant twin pairs and applied Benjamini-Hochberg correction for multiple testing. Reprocessed by TCRdb, the reads give a single entry per CDR3 protein sequence, without DNA. These V and J calls rely on TCRdb rather than the paper's analysis. The sample's clone listing holds around 99,000 distinct CDR3 sequences. Approximately 13% of the sample is taken by the ten largest.

Sequenced: blood. This TCR was sampled from a human donor with ulcerative colitis or Crohn's disease, or a healthy co-twin of an affected twin (not recorded which). The chain uses TRBV20-1 and TRBJ2-3; TCRdb outputs TRBD1, but without DNA this stays unchecked. This receptor carries the CDR3 CSAQTGTGLGDTQYF.